One sample yielded the 27 T cell receptor beta chains listed below, sequenced in a study of spatial heterogeneity in lung cancer. Study conclusions and caveats: Expanded alpha and beta TCR counts within tumors tracked tumor mutation counts.

MiXCR, run by TCRdb on the 5' RACE reads, gives a single entry per CDR3 protein. The sample has about 1,500 distinct CDR3 sequences; roughly 5.8% are singletons. Time point reported: sample taken at primary tumor resection. Their antigens are not known. Here the sequenced sample was lung tumor tissue, taken at surgery. These receptors came from a female donor with early-stage non-small cell lung cancer.

This clonotype is medium-sized. Being off target in a library aimed at alpha chains, this beta chain has a size of little meaning. The V and J genes are TRBV20-1 and TRBJ2-6, with D unclear. V was shortened by 2 bases and J by 1 base, with 12 bases between the two germline ends. This CDR3 region has 16 residues. From germline, CDR1 is DFQATT and CDR2 SNEGSKA (reference sequence). For the CDR3, the DNA is TGCAGTGCTAGAAAGGGTCCGCTATCTGGGGCCAACGTCCTGACTTTC. Translating gives CSARKGPLSGANVLTF.

This clonotype was found a few times. For a library built for alpha chains, this beta chain is a stray read; little rests on its size. The chain uses TRBV5-1 and TRBJ2-4; 7 nucleotides match TRBD1. The CDR3 sequence is 15 residues long. With V trimmed by 4 bases and J by 1 base, 5 bases remained unmatched. CDR1 and CDR2 from the germline V gene are SGHRS and YFSETQ. The CDR3 DNA reads as TGCGCCAGCAGCGACCCGGGACAGGCCAAAAACATTCAGTACTTC. This translates into CASSDPGQAKNIQYF.

In its sample, this clonotype ranks as medium-sized (0.01 to 0.1%). A library prepared for alpha chains yielded this beta chain as an off-target read; its size is of little meaning. The rearrangement links TRBV3-1 to TRBJ2-1; 12 positions match TRBD2. V gave up 0 bases and J gave up 8 bases; unmatched junction bases: 5. The germline gives CDR1 LGHDT, CDR2 YNNKEL (reference sequence). CDR3 length: 16 amino acids. CDR3 in DNA: TGTGCCAGCAGCCAAGAGCTGACTAGCGGGAGCCATGAGCAGTTCTTC. Protein sequence: CASSQELTSGSHEQFF.

This clonotype is categorized as medium-sized. This beta chain appears as a stray read in a library generated for alpha chains; its size is not informative. The chain carries TRBV28 and TRBJ2-7; 12 bases are shared with TRBD1. The ends lost 2 bases at V and 3 bases at J; junction bases unmatched: 17. This CDR3 has 20 amino acids. Germline CDR1 and CDR2: MDHEN and SYDVKM. The CDR3 DNA reads TGTGCCAGCAGTTTAGGGACCCCGGGACAGGGGGCCCCGAAGGGCTACGAGCAGTACTTC. This encodes CASSLGTPGQGAPKGYEQYF.

In this sample, this clonotype is medium-sized. Because the library targeted alpha chains, this beta chain is an off-target read whose size means little. The V gene is TRBV7-6, the J gene TRBJ2-1; D is undetermined. This CDR3 contains 14 residues. Looked up from germline, CDR1 is SGHVS and CDR2 is FNYEAQ. V was shortened by 5 bases and J by 8 bases, with 16 bases between the two germline ends. The CDR3 loop reads CASSPHDVSDEQFF. The CDR3 DNA follows: TGTGCCAGCAGCCCCCATGACGTATCCGATGAGCAGTTCTTC.

This clonotype has just a few counts. Because the library targeted alpha chains, this beta chain is an off-target read whose size means little. The rearrangement uses TRBV5-1 and TRBJ1-4; 8 bases map to TRBD1. Germline V gene data show CDR1 as SGHRS and CDR2 as YFSETQ. The length of the CDR3 is 15 residues. Germline trimming cut 1 base from V and 7 bases from J; bases unmatched to any gene: 6. Here the CDR3 DNA reads TGCGCCAGCAGCTTGATCGCAGGGGGCTTTGAAAAACTGTTTTTT. This translates into CASSLIAGGFEKLFF. Full variable domain (rest looked up from reference TRBV5-1 and TRBJ1-4): KAGVTQTPRYLIKTRGQQVTLSCSPISGHRSVSWYQQTPGQGLQFLFEYFSETQRNKGNFPGRFSGRQFSNSRSEMNVSTLELGDSALYLCASSLIAGGFEKLFFGSGTQLSVL.

As to this clonotype: Since the library was made to target alpha chains, this beta chain is a stray read and its abundance is not meaningful. The J gene is TRBJ2-1, the V gene TRBV19; 8 bases fit TRBD2. CDR1 and CDR2 (germline): LNHDA, SQIVND (reference sequence). The CDR3 runs 16 residues. Trimming at V came to 2 bases and at J to 9 bases, leaving 12 bases not matched to a gene. CDR3 protein: CASSISPGLVGGEQFF. The CDR3 coding sequence is TGTGCCAGTAGTATATCCCCGGGACTAGTGGGCGGTGAGCAGTTCTTC.

By share, this clonotype ranks as medium-sized (0.01 to 0.1%). In a library made to pick up alpha chains, this beta chain is a stray read with a size that means little. This CDR3 is CASRLAGRHYEQYV. CDR3 DNA sequence: TGTGCCAGCAGACTAGCGGGGAGGCACTACGAGCAGTACGTC. The rearrangement uses TRBV2 and TRBJ2-7; TRBD2 matches at 10 bases. The CDR3 consists of 14 residues. Germline CDR1 and CDR2: SNHLY and FYNNEI. The trim removed 6 bases at V and 3 bases at J, leaving 5 bases unmatched.

Concerning this clonotype: This beta chain was picked up by a library intended for alpha chains and is off target, so its count carries little meaning. This chain links TRBV2 with TRBJ2-7, with a tentative D call TRBD1 (5 bases). The CDR3 contains 14 residues. CDR1 and CDR2 (germline): SNHLY, FYNNEI. Trimming removed 6 bases at V and 0 bases at J, with 12 bases between. CDR3 nucleotide sequence: TGTGCCAGCAGGCTGACAGTGGACTCCTACGAGCAGTACTTC. As protein: CASRLTVDSYEQYF.

By proportion, this clonotype is medium-sized. This beta chain turned up in a library designed for alpha chains; as an off-target read, its abundance says little. This chain uses TRBV4-2 with TRBJ2-7; 7 bases map to TRBD1. In germline, CDR1 is LGHNA, CDR2 YNFKEQ. The J segment lost 6 bases and the V segment lost 1 base, leaving 9 bases of the junction unmatched. This CDR3 comprises 15 residues. The CDR3 DNA is TGTGCCAGCAGCCAAGCGGCAGGGGGACCGCTCGAGCAGTACTTC. Protein: CASSQAAGGPLEQYF.

This clonotype is classed as medium-sized. The library was designed around alpha chains, so this beta chain is a stray read whose abundance carries little weight. V gene TRBV7-3 combines with J gene TRBJ2-1, with 8 bases fitting TRBD1. The CDR3 length is 12 residues. CDR1 and CDR2 from the germline V gene are SGHTA and FQGTGA. Unmatched junction bases numbered 1, after V lost 2 bases and J lost 10 bases. The CDR3 reads CASSLSGGEQFF. CDR3 coding DNA: TGTGCCAGCAGCTTATCAGGGGGCGAGCAGTTCTTC.

Sample share makes this clonotype medium-sized. The size of this beta chain means little, since it is a stray read in a library made for alpha chains. The chain links TRBV29-1 to TRBJ2-5, with D perhaps matching TRBD1 (7 bases). The CDR3 totals 15 residues. Germline V gene lookup returns CDR1 SQVTM and CDR2 ANQGSEA. Trimming shortened V by 4 bases and J by 2 bases, and 17 bases separated the two germline ends. The CDR3: CSVVGGRGVQETQYF. Here the CDR3 DNA reads TGCAGCGTTGTAGGGGGCAGGGGGGTTCAAGAGACCCAGTACTTC.

In its sample, this clonotype is medium-sized (0.01 to 0.1%). As an off-target read in a library built for alpha chains, this beta chain has a frequency of little significance. The rearrangement uses TRBV27 and TRBJ2-3; a possible D gene is TRBD2 (6 bases). The CDR3 extends over 14 amino acids. The germline V and J ends were trimmed by 3 bases and 8 bases, with 15 bases remaining between them. Germline V gene sequence: CDR1 MNHEY, CDR2 SMNVEV (reference sequence). The CDR3 DNA follows: TGTGCCAGCAGTTTTAGCGGTTCGTCGGGTACGCAGTATTTT. It encodes CASSFSGSSGTQYF.

Within the sample, this clonotype is medium-sized. Since the library was made to target alpha chains, this beta chain is a stray read and its abundance is not meaningful. This chain connects TRBV6-2 or TRBV6-3 to TRBJ2-1; no definite D call. The CDR3 spans 12 residues. The V gene lost 2 bases and the J gene lost 7 bases, with 6 bases spanning the gap. Germline values: CDR1 MNHEY, CDR2 SVGEGT. The CDR3 region is CASSYRSNEQFF. The CDR3 DNA is TGTGCCAGCAGTTACCGGAGTAATGAGCAGTTCTTC.

This clonotype is judged medium-sized. Because the library targeted alpha chains, this beta chain is an off-target read whose size means little. V gene TRBV28 combines with J gene TRBJ1-1; D possibly corresponds to TRBD1 (5 bases). Germline V gives CDR1 MDHEN, CDR2 SYDVKM. Trimming pared 6 bases from V and 8 bases from J, leaving 16 bases between. The CDR3 contains 13 residues. The CDR3 here is CASSPSGRVEAFF. CDR3 nucleotide sequence: TGTGCCAGCAGCCCCTCAGGGCGAGTAGAAGCTTTCTTT.

In the case of this clonotype: A read error may explain this, as a much larger clone is one base away. This beta chain is a stray read from a library made for alpha chains; its abundance is not meaningful. CDR3 nucleotide sequence: TGTGCCAGCAGCGGCGGATACACTGAAGCTTTCTTT. Amino acid sequence: CASSGGYTEAFF. The chain uses TRBV5-4 and TRBJ1-1; D is uncertain. The CDR3 is 12 amino acids. V was clipped by 4 bases and J by 3 bases, with 7 bases between them. Germline loops: CDR1 SGHNT, CDR2 YYREEE (reference sequence).

This clonotype ranks as medium-sized (0.01 to 0.1%). This beta chain is off target for a library built for alpha chains, so its abundance means little. This sequence joins TRBV2 and TRBJ2-1; 11 positions match TRBD1. The CDR3 runs to 15 residues. After removal of 7 bases from V and 4 bases from J, the junction contained 6 bases not matched to a gene. In germline, CDR1 is SNHLY, CDR2 FYNNEI. The CDR3 loop is CASNERDRGYNEQFF. CDR3 coding DNA: TGTGCCAGCAATGAGAGGGACAGGGGGTACAATGAGCAGTTCTTC.

This clonotype is judged medium-sized (0.01 to 0.1%). This beta chain turned up in a library designed for alpha chains; as an off-target read, its abundance says little. This chain connects TRBV7-3 to TRBJ2-3, with 14 bases aligning to TRBD2. V shed 10 bases and J 4 bases; nucleotides not matched to a gene: 4. Per the germline V gene, CDR1 is SGHTA and CDR2 is FQGTGA. The CDR3 length is 14 residues. CDR3 loop: CATGTSGSSDTQYF. Here the CDR3 DNA reads TGTGCCACCGGGACTAGCGGGAGCTCAGATACGCAGTATTTT.

This clonotype was observed at least ten times. This beta chain slipped into a library made for alpha chains as a stray read, so its size is not meaningful. V usage is TRBV12-5 and J usage is TRBJ1-2; 10 bases are a match to TRBD1. The CDR3 loop spans 16 amino acids. Losses at the gene ends were 5 bases for V and 3 bases for J; bases not matched to a gene: 9. Germline values: CDR1 LGHNT, CDR2 FRNRAP. The CDR3 protein is CASGLRTGGFDYGYTF. The DNA for the CDR3 is TGTGCTAGTGGTCTTAGGACAGGGGGTTTTGACTATGGCTACACCTTC.

Relative to its sample, this clonotype is medium-sized. The library was designed around alpha chains, so this beta chain is a stray read whose abundance carries little weight. The genes are TRBV3-1 and TRBJ2-5, with a weak D call TRBD2 (6 bases). CDR1 and CDR2 (germline): LGHDT, YNNKEL (reference sequence). V lost 2 bases, J lost 7 bases, and 14 bases lay in between. The CDR3 runs 14 residues. CDR3 coding DNA: TGTGCCAGCAGCCAATCGCGATCAGCGGGGACCCAGTACTTC. This translates into CASSQSRSAGTQYF.

This clonotype is medium-sized (0.01 to 0.1%) in the sample. In a library made to pick up alpha chains, this beta chain is a stray read with a size that means little. The chain employs TRBV5-5 and TRBJ2-6; D remains unclear. With 0 bases removed from V and 0 bases from J, the gap between germline ends came to 7 bases. Germline V gives CDR1 SGHKS, CDR2 YYEKEE (reference sequence). This CDR3 contains 16 residues. DNA for the CDR3: TGTGCCAGCAGCTTGGGGCCAGCCTCTGGGGCCAACGTCCTGACTTTC. This sequence encodes CASSLGPASGANVLTF.

This clonotype qualifies as medium-sized (0.01 to 0.1%). This beta chain is off target for a library built for alpha chains, so its abundance means little. The gene calls are TRBV6-1 and TRBJ2-1, with 7 bases matching TRBD2. Germline V gene sequence: CDR1 MNHNS, CDR2 SASEGT. The CDR3 is 13 residues long. After removal of 8 bases from V and 8 bases from J, the junction contained 9 bases not matched to a gene. DNA of the CDR3: TGTGCCAGCGGGCGGACTAGAGAGTATGAGCAGTTCTTC. Translation: CASGRTREYEQFF.

This clonotype rates as medium-sized. This beta chain is off target for a library built for alpha chains, so its abundance means little. The gene calls are TRBV7-8 and TRBJ1-5; possible D gene TRBD1, 6 bases. V gave up 5 bases and J gave up 0 bases, with 26 bases separating them. CDR1 and CDR2 (germline): SGHVS, FQNEAQ. This CDR3 comprises 20 residues. CDR3 sequence reads: CASSAYRVPLPSYSNQPQHF. As DNA, the CDR3 is TGTGCCAGCAGCGCATACAGGGTACCCCTCCCGTCGTATAGCAATCAGCCCCAGCATTTT. The full variable domain, with the rest looked up from reference TRBV7-8 and TRBJ1-5, is GAGVSQSPRYKVAKRGQDVALRCDPISGHVSLFWYQQALGQGPEFLTYFQNEAQLDKSGLPSDRFFAERPEGSVSTLKIQRTQQEDSAVYLCASSAYRVPLPSYSNQPQHFGDGTRLSIL.

In the case of this clonotype: This beta chain lies outside the target of a library built for alpha chains; its clone size means little. V is TRBV3-1 and J is TRBJ2-5; D possibly corresponds to TRBD2 (6 bases). The CDR3 extends over 15 amino acids. V lost 4 bases, J lost 3 bases, and 15 bases lay in between. In germline, CDR1 is LGHDT, CDR2 YNNKEL (reference sequence). The CDR3 loop is CASSPATGGEETQYF. In nucleotides, the CDR3 is TGTGCCAGCAGCCCCGCTACTGGAGGGGAAGAGACCCAGTACTTC.

This clonotype was detected only a few times. With the library built for alpha chains, this beta chain is off target and its frequency is not meaningful. This rearrangement joins TRBV11-3 to TRBJ2-2; 8 bases agree with TRBD1. Germline V gives CDR1 SGHNT, CDR2 YENEEA. Germline trimming cut 8 bases from V and 8 bases from J; bases unmatched to any gene: 16. The CDR3 is 16 residues long. In DNA, the CDR3 is TGTGCCAGCCAAAGGCCGGCAGGGGGCGCGGAAGGGGAGCTGTTTTTT. Translating gives CASQRPAGGAEGELFF.

Judged by abundance, this clonotype is medium-sized (0.01 to 0.1%). This beta chain is a stray sequence in a library constructed for alpha chains; its clone size is not meaningful. The V gene is TRBV12-3 or TRBV12-4, the J gene TRBJ2-5; D perhaps matches TRBD2 (5 bases). The CDR3 length is 11 residues. Trimming took 4 bases from V and 5 from J, leaving 5 bases between them. CDR3 loop: CASSSGETQYF. In DNA form, the CDR3 reads TGTGCCAGCAGTTCGGGGGAGACCCAGTACTTC.

This clonotype was detected only once. This beta chain was picked up by a library intended for alpha chains and is off target, so its count carries little meaning. This rearrangement joins TRBV24-1 to TRBJ2-3; D gene unclear. Trimming shortened V by 7 bases and J by 6 bases, and 13 bases separated the two germline ends. From germline, CDR1 is KGHDR and CDR2 SFDVKD. CDR3 size: 13 residues. The CDR3 region is CATRADAWDTQYF. Written as DNA, the CDR3 is TGTGCCACCAGGGCGGACGCGTGGGATACGCAGTATTTT.